The next 14 T cell receptor beta chains were all read from a single sample in a study of cytomegalovirus exposure and HLA in healthy donors. The study ran its PCR with 60 Vbeta and 13 Jbeta primers. Measured with immunoSEQ multiplex PCR; TCRdb has only the in-frame clones, and not every one. Of around 150,000 clones in the sample, roughly 85% were seen once. The material sequenced was PBMCs. The receptors stem from a man aged 18 to 30 in good health and CMV-seropositive.

The sample holds one count of this clone. This rearrangement joins TRBV11-2 to TRBJ2-7, with TRBD1 identical over 9 bases. Germline CDR1 reads SGHAT; CDR2 reads FQNNGV. CDR3 size: 15 residues. V trimming: 1 base; J trimming: 3 bases; junction bases outside the gene matches: 4. The CDR3: CASSLAGQGFYEQYF. DNA for the CDR3: TGTGCCAGCAGCTTAGCCGGACAGGGGTTCTACGAGCAGTACTTC.

The V and J genes are TRBV5-5 and TRBJ1-6, with 8 bases matching TRBD1. The CDR3 runs to 13 residues. Trimming cost V 3 bases and J 14 bases; bases outside gene matches: 7. Germline lookup yields CDR1 SGHKS and CDR2 YYEKEE (reference sequence). CDR3 amino acids: CASSSDRAITLHF. CDR3 DNA: TGTGCCAGCAGCTCGGACAGGGCTATAACCCTCCACTTT.

This chain links TRBV6-5 with TRBJ2-7; 9 bases map to TRBD1. The V segment lost 5 bases and the J segment 4 bases; nucleotides outside the gene matches: 9. Per the germline V gene, CDR1 is MNHEY and CDR2 is SVGAGI. The length of the CDR3 is 15 residues. CDR3 nucleotide sequence: TGTGCCAGCAGTACCCCACAGGGGGCTCAGTACGAGCAGTACTTC. It codes for CASSTPQGAQYEQYF.

The rearrangement uses TRBV27 and TRBJ2-7, with TRBD1 identical over 9 bases. Germline-derived CDR1 and CDR2 are MNHEY and SMNVEV (reference sequence). The J segment lost 7 bases and the V segment lost 5 bases, leaving 12 bases of the junction unmatched. The CDR3 covers 15 residues. The CDR3 loop reads CASSESRDRVWEQYF. The CDR3 region has the DNA TGTGCCAGCAGTGAAAGCCGGGACAGGGTCTGGGAGCAGTACTTC.

The chain couples TRBV7-2 to TRBJ2-1; TRBD1 matches at 9 bases. V lost 4 bases and J lost 12; bases outside the gene matches: 13. The CDR3 is 15 amino acids. CDR1 and CDR2 (germline): SGHTA, FQGNSA. The chain's CDR3 is CASSSGQGSTDGQFF. The CDR3 nucleotides read TGTGCCAGCAGCTCAGGACAGGGGAGCACCGATGGGCAGTTCTTC.

This chain joins TRBV19 and TRBJ1-1; a weak D match, TRBD1 (6 bases). Trimming took 4 bases from V and 5 from J, leaving 8 bases between them. From germline, CDR1 is LNHDA and CDR2 SQIVND (reference sequence). The CDR3 extends over 12 amino acids. DNA for the CDR3: TGTGCCAGTAGTAACAGGGAAACTGAAGCTTTCTTT. Amino acids: CASSNRETEAFF.

This clone was seen once. The chain uses TRBV11-2 and TRBJ2-3, with TRBD1 identical over 9 bases. V lost 1 base to trimming and J lost 6 bases; unmatched junction nucleotides: 2. CDR1 SGHAT and CDR2 FQNNGV come from the germline V gene. This CDR3 comprises 14 residues. DNA of the CDR3: TGTGCCAGCAGCTTAGGACAGGGGGGGGATACGCAGTATTTT. It yields the protein CASSLGQGGDTQYF.

The gene calls are TRBV4-3 and TRBJ1-3; the D gene is possibly TRBD1 (5 bases). The ends were cut back, 4 bases at V and 2 bases at J, with 18 bases in the middle. Germline CDR1 reads LGHNA; CDR2 reads YSLEER. CDR3 length: 17 residues. CDR3 in amino acids: CASSRLSPGGAGNTIYF. The CDR3 DNA sequence: TGCGCCAGCAGCCGGCTATCCCCCGGGGGGGCTGGAAACACCATATATTTT.

The chain uses TRBV14 and TRBJ2-3, with TRBD2 matching 11 bases. With V trimmed by 4 bases and J by 2 bases, 8 bases remained unmatched. The CDR3 is 17 residues long. Per germline, CDR1 SGHDN and CDR2 FVKESK. As DNA, the CDR3 is TGTGCCAGCAGCCTTAGACTAGCGGGGATTTACACAGATACGCAGTATTTT. This codes for CASSLRLAGIYTDTQYF.

The chain has TRBV19 and TRBJ1-2; TRBD1 matches at 7 bases. This CDR3 comprises 15 residues. CDR1 is LNHDA and CDR2 is SQIVND in the germline V gene (reference sequence). V shed 1 base and J 4 bases; nucleotides not matched to a gene: 6. Here the CDR3 DNA reads TGTGCCAGTAGTATAGCTAGGGGGCTCGGCTATGGCTACACCTTC. This gives the protein CASSIARGLGYGYTF.

The V and J genes are TRBV2 and TRBJ2-1, with 8 bases lining up with TRBD2. The CDR3 contains 15 residues. V trimming: 3 bases; J trimming: 4 bases; junction bases outside the gene matches: 5. Looked up from germline, CDR1 is SNHLY and CDR2 is FYNNEI. Here the CDR3 DNA reads TGTGCCAGCAGTGACCGTAGCGGGGAGTACAATGAGCAGTTCTTC. Amino acids: CASSDRSGEYNEQFF.

The rearrangement joins TRBV13 to TRBJ2-2; possible D gene TRBD1, 6 bases. The V end lost 9 bases, the J end lost 2 bases, and 13 bases lay between the germline ends. The CDR3 consists of 14 residues. The germline CDR1 and CDR2 sequences are PRHDT and FYEKMQ (reference sequence). Here the CDR3 reads CASHRDKNTGELFF. Written as DNA, the CDR3 is TGTGCCAGTCACCGGGACAAAAACACCGGGGAGCTGTTTTTT.

The chain has TRBV11-3 and TRBJ1-1, with D hard to call. Germline V CDR1 and CDR2: SGHNT, YENEEA. The V gene lost 5 bases and the J gene lost 3 bases, with 10 bases spanning the gap. The CDR3 covers 13 residues. The CDR3 nucleotides read TGTGCCAGCAGCCTGACGAGGGACACTGAAGCTTTCTTT. Translation: CASSLTRDTEAFF.

The V gene is TRBV7-9, the J gene TRBJ2-1, with D possibly matching TRBD2 (6 bases). Germline V gene sequence: CDR1 SEHNR, CDR2 FQNEAQ (reference sequence). V was shortened by 7 bases and J by 6 bases, with 10 bases between the two germline ends. There are 12 residues in the CDR3. The CDR3 DNA sequence: TGTGCCAGCACGGCGGGGCCCAATGAGCAGTTCTTC. It yields the protein CASTAGPNEQFF.